This passage covers 23 T cell receptor beta chains from one sample sequenced in a study of T cells after yellow fever vaccination. TCRdb ran MiXCR on the 5' RACE reads and lists one entry per CDR3 protein. The sample holds 250,000 to 400,000 distinct CDR3 sequences, approximately 4.3% seen once. Sequenced here: PBMCs, sampled 15 days after the yellow fever booster vaccination. The receptor set was obtained from a man aged 18 to 29 who received the YFV17D yellow fever vaccine.

The table lists this clonotype with many counts. The chain joins TRBV5-1 to TRBJ2-7; 7 positions agree with TRBD1. CDR3 length: 15 amino acids. CDR1 is SGHRS and CDR2 is YFSETQ in the germline V gene. The ends lost 0 bases at V and 3 bases at J; junction bases unmatched: 6. CDR3 protein: CASSLDGTANYEQYF. CDR3 in DNA: TGCGCCAGCAGCTTGGATGGGACAGCCAACTACGAGCAGTACTTC.

The genes are TRBV18 and TRBJ2-7, with D perhaps TRBD1 (6 bases). In germline, CDR1 is KGHSH, CDR2 LQKENI. This CDR3 comprises 15 residues. V lost 2 bases and J lost 0, with 11 bases in between. This chain's CDR3 is CASSPGEQGSYEQYF. The CDR3 DNA follows: TGTGCCAGCTCACCAGGGGAACAGGGCTCCTACGAGCAGTACTTC.

The table lists this clonotype with many counts. The chain uses TRBV10-3 and TRBJ1-5; TRBD1 agrees at 7 bases. This CDR3 spans 15 amino acids. CDR1 is ENHRY, CDR2 SYGVKD, per germline. The J segment lost 5 bases and the V segment lost 0 bases, leaving 4 bases of the junction unmatched. CDR3 protein: CAISESTTGDQPQHF. The CDR3 DNA sequence: TGTGCCATCAGTGAGTCGACTACAGGGGATCAGCCCCAGCATTTT.

The rearrangement links TRBV4-1 to TRBJ1-5; D unresolved. V dropped 4 bases and J dropped 3 bases, with 10 bases sitting between them. This CDR3 comprises 14 residues. Germline CDR1 reads MGHRA; CDR2 reads YSYEKL. The CDR3 reads CASSPGRFNQPQHF. CDR3 coding DNA: TGCGCCAGCAGCCCCGGGCGCTTCAATCAGCCCCAGCATTTT.

This clonotype showed up many times. V gene TRBV9 combines with J gene TRBJ2-3, with 13 bases that match TRBD2. The CDR3 extends over 16 amino acids. Trimming at V came to 4 bases and at J to 4 bases, leaving 6 bases not matched to a gene. Looked up from germline, CDR1 is SGDLS and CDR2 is YYNGEE. CDR3 nucleotides: TGTGCCAGCAGCCGGGGACTAGCGGGGTTCCCAGATACGCAGTATTTT. As protein: CASSRGLAGFPDTQYF.

This clonotype turned up a few times. The J gene is TRBJ2-3, the V gene TRBV12-5; 10 bases are shared with TRBD2. V gave up 5 bases and J gave up 1 base; unmatched junction bases: 3. The CDR3 loop spans 15 amino acids. Germline CDR1 and CDR2: LGHNT and FRNRAP. CDR3 nucleotide sequence: TGTGCTAGTGGTCCGGGACTAGCGCGCACAGATACGCAGTATTTT. Translating it yields CASGPGLARTDTQYF.

This clonotype occurred once. Written as DNA, the CDR3 is TGTGCCAGCTCATCCGACAGGGTACTCACCTTC. It translates to CASSSDRVLTF. The chain couples TRBV18 to TRBJ1-2; 7 bases match TRBD1. The CDR3 consists of 11 residues. V gave up 5 bases and J gave up 13 bases; unmatched junction bases: 7. Looked up from germline, CDR1 is KGHSH and CDR2 is LQKENI.

This clonotype was counted only a few times. The rearrangement uses TRBV30 and TRBJ2-7, with TRBD1 matching 11 bases. The CDR3 sequence is 15 residues long. Germline CDR1 is GTSNPN and CDR2 is SVGIG (reference sequence). The trim removed 0 bases at V and 4 bases at J, leaving 5 bases unmatched. The CDR3: CAWSVGQGAGYEQYF. The CDR3, as DNA: TGTGCCTGGAGTGTCGGACAGGGGGCAGGTTACGAGCAGTACTTC.

This clonotype was recorded at least ten times. The chain links TRBV7-2 to TRBJ2-3; 7 bases align to TRBD1. The CDR3 has 14 residues. J lost 4 bases, V lost 8 bases, and 9 bases had no gene match. Germline assignment: CDR1 SGHTA and CDR2 FQGNSA. The CDR3 protein is CASSQGVGADTQYF. The CDR3 nucleotides read TGTGCCAGCTCTCAGGGGGTAGGAGCAGATACGCAGTATTTT.

In its sample, this clonotype was seen many times. The chain is built from TRBV7-2 and TRBJ1-2; D remains unclear. CDR3 length: 14 amino acids. Germline V gives CDR1 SGHTA, CDR2 FQGNSA. V was cut by 1 base and J by 4 bases, with 10 bases left in between. CDR3 nucleotides: TGTGCCAGCAGCTTAGGGGCTGCCTTCTATGGCTACACCTTC. Translation gives CASSLGAAFYGYTF.

The sample holds many counts of this clonotype. The chain is built from TRBV6-1 and TRBJ2-5; 7 bases agree with TRBD2. CDR1 MNHNS and CDR2 SASEGT come from the germline V gene. J gave up 2 bases and V 4 bases, and 4 bases lay outside the gene matches. The CDR3 has 14 amino acids. In nucleotides, the CDR3 is TGTGCCAGCAGTGGAGCGGGGCCGCAAGAGACCCAGTACTTC. This sequence encodes CASSGAGPQETQYF.

This clonotype was found many times. The chain employs TRBV6-5 and TRBJ2-2; 7 bases are shared with TRBD1. The germline gives CDR1 MNHEY, CDR2 SVGAGI. This CDR3 contains 14 residues. Trimming at V came to 6 bases and at J to 4 bases, leaving 5 bases not matched to a gene. The CDR3 DNA reads as TGTGCCAGCAGACCCAGGGGGAGCACCGGGGAGCTGTTTTTT. It encodes CASRPRGSTGELFF.

This clonotype occurred many times. The chain carries TRBV7-2 and TRBJ1-3; D not resolved. The CDR3 totals 16 residues. V lost 1 base, J lost 0 bases, and 10 bases lay in between. Germline V gene lookup returns CDR1 SGHTA and CDR2 FQGNSA. The CDR3 DNA reads as TGTGCCAGCAGCTTAGATACGTTAAGCTCTGGAAACACCATATATTTT. This sequence encodes CASSLDTLSSGNTIYF.

This clonotype appeared many times. The chain recombines TRBV6-6 with TRBJ2-3; TRBD2 matches at 8 bases. CDR3 length equals 16 residues. V lost 6 bases and J lost 2; bases outside the gene matches: 10. Germline V gives CDR1 MNHNY, CDR2 SVGAGI (reference sequence). Written as DNA, the CDR3 is TGTGCCAGCAGCCCCTCCACGGGGGGGATCACAGATACGCAGTATTTT. It translates to CASSPSTGGITDTQYF.

This clonotype turned up a few times. The genes are TRBV9 and TRBJ2-2; no clear D gene. CDR1 and CDR2 (germline): SGDLS, YYNGEE. This CDR3 has 14 residues. The germline V and J ends were trimmed by 4 bases and 5 bases, with 12 bases remaining between them. The CDR3 here is CASSPPGLTGELFF. In DNA form, the CDR3 reads TGTGCCAGCAGCCCCCCGGGCCTAACCGGGGAGCTGTTTTTT.

This clonotype was detected many times. The gene calls are TRBV6-1 and TRBJ1-4; no firm D call. CDR1 MNHNS and CDR2 SASEGT come from the germline V gene. Trimming stripped 3 bases from V and 4 bases from J, with 3 bases between. CDR3 length equals 12 residues. CDR3 in amino acids: CASSENNEKLFF. DNA of the CDR3: TGTGCCAGCAGTGAGAATAATGAAAAACTGTTTTTT.

This clonotype was seen a handful of times. The chain employs TRBV5-1 and TRBJ1-6, with D perhaps TRBD1 (5 bases). This CDR3 region has 15 residues. V was clipped by 4 bases and J by 6 bases, with 14 bases between them. Germline V gene sequence: CDR1 SGHRS, CDR2 YFSETQ. This CDR3 reads CASSGGGKINSPLHF. The CDR3 DNA follows: TGCGCCAGCAGCGGGGGAGGTAAAATTAATTCACCCCTCCACTTT.

This clonotype was recorded at least ten times. The chain employs TRBV20-1 and TRBJ1-3; no reliable D call. The CDR3 has 13 residues. With 6 bases removed from V and 4 bases from J, the gap between germline ends came to 13 bases. CDR1 and CDR2 (germline): DFQATT, SNEGSKA (reference sequence). CDR3 sequence: CSARFGRGNTIYF. The CDR3 DNA reads as TGCAGTGCCCGCTTTGGCAGGGGAAACACCATATATTTT.

This sequence joins TRBV5-1 and TRBJ2-1, with a possible D match to TRBD1 (6 bases). The germline V and J ends were trimmed by 4 bases and 0 bases, with 17 bases remaining between them. The length of the CDR3 is 17 residues. Germline V gene sequence: CDR1 SGHRS, CDR2 YFSETQ. The CDR3 sequence: CASSNTRLDSSYNEQFF. The CDR3, as DNA: TGCGCCAGCAGCAACACCCGGTTGGACAGCTCCTACAATGAGCAGTTCTTC.

The chain recombines TRBV2 with TRBJ2-3, with 10 bases that match TRBD2. After removal of 6 bases from V and 2 bases from J, the junction contained 5 bases not matched to a gene. Germline values: CDR1 SNHLY, CDR2 FYNNEI. CDR3 length equals 15 residues. CDR3 residues: CASRAGTSATDTQYF. The DNA for the CDR3 is TGTGCCAGCAGGGCCGGGACTAGCGCCACAGATACGCAGTATTTT.

J is TRBJ2-3 and V is TRBV7-3, with 9 bases identical to TRBD2. With 5 bases clipped from V and 1 base from J, the junction kept 4 bases outside the gene matches. Per the germline V gene, CDR1 is SGHTA and CDR2 is FQGTGA. The CDR3 is 15 amino acids. The CDR3 protein is CASSPRTSGTDTQYF. The CDR3 bases are TGTGCCAGCAGCCCTCGGACTAGCGGCACAGATACGCAGTATTTT.

The gene calls are TRBV5-4 and TRBJ2-3, with D unclear. From germline, CDR1 is SGHNT and CDR2 YYREEE (reference sequence). Trimming stripped 4 bases from V and 1 base from J, with 10 bases between. The CDR3 covers 14 residues. In DNA, the CDR3 is TGTGCCAGCAGCCCCGAGGCGGGCACAGATACGCAGTATTTT. This sequence encodes CASSPEAGTDTQYF.

This clonotype was detected many times. This chain connects TRBV10-1 to TRBJ2-1; D possibly corresponds to TRBD1 (5 bases). Trimming removed 6 bases from V and 8 bases from J, with 17 bases in between. This CDR3 contains 14 residues. CDR1 WNHNN and CDR2 SYGVQD come from the germline V gene (reference sequence). The CDR3 loop reads CASRQTQGSDEQFF. The CDR3 coding sequence is TGCGCCAGCAGACAAACCCAGGGAAGCGATGAGCAGTTCTTC.